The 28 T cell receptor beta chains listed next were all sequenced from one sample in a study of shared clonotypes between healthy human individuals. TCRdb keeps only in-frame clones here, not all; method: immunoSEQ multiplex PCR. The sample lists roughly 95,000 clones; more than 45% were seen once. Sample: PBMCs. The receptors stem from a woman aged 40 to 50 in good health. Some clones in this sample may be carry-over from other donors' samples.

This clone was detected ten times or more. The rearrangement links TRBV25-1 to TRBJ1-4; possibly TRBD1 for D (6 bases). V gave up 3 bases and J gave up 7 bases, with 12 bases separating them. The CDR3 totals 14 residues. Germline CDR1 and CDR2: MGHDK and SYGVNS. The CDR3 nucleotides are TGTGCCAGCAGTGAGGGGGCTTTGGGTGAAAAACTGTTTTTT. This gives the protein CASSEGALGEKLFF.

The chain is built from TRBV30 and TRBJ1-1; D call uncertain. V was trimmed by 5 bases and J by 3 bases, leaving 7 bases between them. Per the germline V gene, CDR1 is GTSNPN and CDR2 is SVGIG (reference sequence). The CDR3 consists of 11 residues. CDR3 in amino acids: CAWDRYTEAFF. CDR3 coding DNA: TGTGCCTGGGACCGGTACACTGAAGCTTTCTTT.

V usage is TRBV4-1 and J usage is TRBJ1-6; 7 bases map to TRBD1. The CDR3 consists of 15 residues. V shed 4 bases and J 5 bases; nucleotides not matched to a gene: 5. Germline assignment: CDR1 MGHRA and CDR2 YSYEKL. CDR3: CASSPPDRDNSPLHF. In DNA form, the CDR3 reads TGCGCCAGCAGCCCTCCCGACAGGGATAATTCACCCCTCCACTTT.

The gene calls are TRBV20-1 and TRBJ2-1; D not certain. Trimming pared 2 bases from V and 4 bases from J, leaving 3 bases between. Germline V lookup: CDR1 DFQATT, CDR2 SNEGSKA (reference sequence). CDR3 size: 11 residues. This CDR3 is CSARWYNEQFF. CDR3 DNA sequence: TGCAGTGCTAGATGGTACAATGAGCAGTTCTTC.

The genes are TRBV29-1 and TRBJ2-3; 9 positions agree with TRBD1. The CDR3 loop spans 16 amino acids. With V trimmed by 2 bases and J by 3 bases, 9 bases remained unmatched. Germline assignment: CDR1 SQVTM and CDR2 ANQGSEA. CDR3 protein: CSVERPQGARTDTQYF. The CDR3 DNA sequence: TGCAGCGTTGAAAGGCCACAGGGGGCTAGGACAGATACGCAGTATTTT.

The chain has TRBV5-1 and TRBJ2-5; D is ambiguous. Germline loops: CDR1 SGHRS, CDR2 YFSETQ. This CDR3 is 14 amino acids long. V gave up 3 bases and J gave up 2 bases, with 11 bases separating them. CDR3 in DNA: TGCGCCAGCAGCTCCCTGGGAACTCAAGAGACCCAGTACTTC. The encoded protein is CASSSLGTQETQYF.

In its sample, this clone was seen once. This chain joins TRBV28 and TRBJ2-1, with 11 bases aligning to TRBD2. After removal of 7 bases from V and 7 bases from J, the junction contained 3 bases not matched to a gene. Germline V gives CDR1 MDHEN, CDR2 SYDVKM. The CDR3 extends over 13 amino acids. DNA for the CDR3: TGTGCCAGCACTAGCGGGAGGTTGAATGAGCAGTTCTTC. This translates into CASTSGRLNEQFF.

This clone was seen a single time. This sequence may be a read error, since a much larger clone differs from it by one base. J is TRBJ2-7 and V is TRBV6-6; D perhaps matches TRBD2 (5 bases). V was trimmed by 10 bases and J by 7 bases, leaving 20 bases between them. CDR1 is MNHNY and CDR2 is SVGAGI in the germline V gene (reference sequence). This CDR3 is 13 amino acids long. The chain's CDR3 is CAISRAPLREQYF. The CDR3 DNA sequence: TGTGCCATCTCGAGGGCTCCTTTAAGGGAGCAGTACTTC.

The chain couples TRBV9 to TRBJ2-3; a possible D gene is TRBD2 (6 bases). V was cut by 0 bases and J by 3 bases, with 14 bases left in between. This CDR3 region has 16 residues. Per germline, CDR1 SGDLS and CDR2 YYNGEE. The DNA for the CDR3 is TGTGCCAGCAGCGTAGGGTCTAGCGACTTGACAGATACGCAGTATTTT. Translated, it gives CASSVGSSDLTDTQYF.

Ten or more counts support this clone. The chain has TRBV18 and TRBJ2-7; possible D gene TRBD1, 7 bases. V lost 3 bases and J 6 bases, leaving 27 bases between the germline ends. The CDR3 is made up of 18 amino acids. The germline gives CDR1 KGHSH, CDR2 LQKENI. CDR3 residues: CASSPKVQEEGQRLEQYF. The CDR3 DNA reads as TGTGCCAGCTCACCCAAGGTGCAGGAGGAGGGACAGAGGCTCGAGCAGTACTTC.

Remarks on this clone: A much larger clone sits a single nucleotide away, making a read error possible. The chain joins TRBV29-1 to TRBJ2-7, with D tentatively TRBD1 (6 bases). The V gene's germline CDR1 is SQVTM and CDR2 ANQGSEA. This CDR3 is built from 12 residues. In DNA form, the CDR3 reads TGCAGCGTTGAATTGGACAGAAACGAGCGGTACTTC. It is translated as CSVELDRNERYF.

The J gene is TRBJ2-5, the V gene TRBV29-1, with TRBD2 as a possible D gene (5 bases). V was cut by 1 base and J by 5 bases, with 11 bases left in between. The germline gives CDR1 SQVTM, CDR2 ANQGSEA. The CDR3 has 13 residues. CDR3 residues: CSVEGGAGETQYF. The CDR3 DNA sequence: TGCAGCGTTGAAGGGGGAGCCGGGGAGACCCAGTACTTC. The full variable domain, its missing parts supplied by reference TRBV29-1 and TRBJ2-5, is SAVISQKPSRDICQRGTSLTIQCQVDSQVTMMFWYRQQPGQSLTLIATANQGSEATYESGFVIDKFPISRPNLTFSTLTVSNMSPEDSSIYLCSVEGGAGETQYFGPGTRLLVL.

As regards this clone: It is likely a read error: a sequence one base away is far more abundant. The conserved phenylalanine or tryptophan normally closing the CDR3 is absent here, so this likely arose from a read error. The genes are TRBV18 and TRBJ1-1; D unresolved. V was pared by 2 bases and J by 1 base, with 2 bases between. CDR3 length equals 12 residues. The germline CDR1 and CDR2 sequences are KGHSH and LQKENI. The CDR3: CASSPENTEAFV. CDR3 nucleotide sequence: TGTGCCAGCTCACCAGAGAACACTGAAGCTTTCGTT.

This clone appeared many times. CDR3 sequence reads: CASSHLTNQETQYF. The CDR3 DNA follows: TGCGCCAGCAGCCATTTAACTAACCAAGAGACCCAGTACTTC. The J gene is TRBJ2-5, the V gene TRBV4-3; no definite D call. Germline V CDR1 and CDR2: LGHNA, YSLEER. The CDR3 has 14 residues. The V and J ends lost 3 bases and 0 bases respectively, with 8 bases between them.

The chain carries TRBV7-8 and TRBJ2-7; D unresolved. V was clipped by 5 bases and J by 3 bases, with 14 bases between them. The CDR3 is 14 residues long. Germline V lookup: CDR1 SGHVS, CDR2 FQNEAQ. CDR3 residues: CASSPDGLRYEQYF. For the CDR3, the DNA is TGTGCCAGCAGCCCCGACGGTTTGCGCTACGAGCAGTACTTC.

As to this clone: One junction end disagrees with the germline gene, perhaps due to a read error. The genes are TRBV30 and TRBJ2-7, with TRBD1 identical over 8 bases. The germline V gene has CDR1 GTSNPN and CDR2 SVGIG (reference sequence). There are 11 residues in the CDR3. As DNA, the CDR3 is TGTGCCTGGAGTAGCCCAGGGGGCAGGATTTTC. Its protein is CAWSSPGGRIF.

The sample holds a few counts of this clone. CDR3 amino acids: CASSDGWMTLYEQYF. In DNA form, the CDR3 reads TGTGCCAGCAGTGATGGGTGGATGACTCTCTACGAGCAGTACTTC. J is TRBJ2-7 and V is TRBV6-1; D not certain. Germline V gives CDR1 MNHNS, CDR2 SASEGT. The CDR3 sequence is 15 residues long. V lost 3 bases and J lost 3, with 15 bases in between.

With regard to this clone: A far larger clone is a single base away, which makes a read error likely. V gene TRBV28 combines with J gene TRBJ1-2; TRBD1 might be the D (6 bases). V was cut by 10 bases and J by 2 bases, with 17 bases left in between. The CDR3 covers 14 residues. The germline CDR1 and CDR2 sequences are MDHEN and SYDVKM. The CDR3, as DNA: TGTGCCACCCCAATCAGCGGGACAAACTATGGCTACACCTTC. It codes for CATPISGTNYGYTF.

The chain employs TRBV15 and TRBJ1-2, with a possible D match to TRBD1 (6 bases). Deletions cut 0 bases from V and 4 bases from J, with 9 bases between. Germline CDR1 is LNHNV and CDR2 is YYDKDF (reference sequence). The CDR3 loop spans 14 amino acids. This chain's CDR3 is CATSRDVTGYGYTF. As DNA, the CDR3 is TGTGCCACCAGCAGAGACGTGACAGGCTATGGCTACACCTTC.

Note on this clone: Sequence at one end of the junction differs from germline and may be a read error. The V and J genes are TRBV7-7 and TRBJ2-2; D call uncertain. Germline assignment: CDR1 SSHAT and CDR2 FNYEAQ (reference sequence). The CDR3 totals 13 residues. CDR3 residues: CASSLERPGELFF. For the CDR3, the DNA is TGTGCTAGCAGCTTAGAGCGACCCGGGGAGCTGTTTTTT.

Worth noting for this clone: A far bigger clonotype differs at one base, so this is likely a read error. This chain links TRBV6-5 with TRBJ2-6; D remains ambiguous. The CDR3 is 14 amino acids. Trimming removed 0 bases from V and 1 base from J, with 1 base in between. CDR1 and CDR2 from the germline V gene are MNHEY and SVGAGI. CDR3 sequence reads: CASSYSSGANVLTF. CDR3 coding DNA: TGTGCCAGCAGTTACTCGTCTGGGGCCAACGTCCTGACTTTC.

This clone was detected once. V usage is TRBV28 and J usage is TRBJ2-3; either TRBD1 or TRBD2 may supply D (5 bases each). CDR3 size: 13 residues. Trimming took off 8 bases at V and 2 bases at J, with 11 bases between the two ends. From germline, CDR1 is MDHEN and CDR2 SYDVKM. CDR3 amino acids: CASGQGPTDTQYF. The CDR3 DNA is TGTGCCAGCGGTCAGGGACCCACAGATACGCAGTATTTT. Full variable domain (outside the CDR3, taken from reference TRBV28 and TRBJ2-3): DVKVTQSSRYLVKRTGEKVFLECVQDMDHENMFWYRQDPGLGLRLIYFSYDVKMKEKGDIPEGYSVSREKKERFSLILESASTNQTSMYLCASGQGPTDTQYFGPGTRLTVL.

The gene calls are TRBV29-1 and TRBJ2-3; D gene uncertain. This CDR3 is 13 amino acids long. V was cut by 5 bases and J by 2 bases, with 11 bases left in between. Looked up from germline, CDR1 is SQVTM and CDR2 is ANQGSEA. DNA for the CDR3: TGCAGCGTTCGGCAACCATCCACAGATACGCAGTATTTT. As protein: CSVRQPSTDTQYF.

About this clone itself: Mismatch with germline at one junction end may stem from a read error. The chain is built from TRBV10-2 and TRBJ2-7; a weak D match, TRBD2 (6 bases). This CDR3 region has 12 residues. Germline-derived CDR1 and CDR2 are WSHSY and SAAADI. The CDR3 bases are TGTGCCATCAGTGAGGGAGGACTCGAGCAGTACTTC. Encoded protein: CAISEGGLEQYF.

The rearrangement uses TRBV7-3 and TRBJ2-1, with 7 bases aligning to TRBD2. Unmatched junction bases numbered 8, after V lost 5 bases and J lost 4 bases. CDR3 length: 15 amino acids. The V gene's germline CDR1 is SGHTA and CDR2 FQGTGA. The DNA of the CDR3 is TGTGCCAGCAGCCCCTTAGCGGGCGCGTACAATGAGCAGTTCTTC. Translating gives CASSPLAGAYNEQFF. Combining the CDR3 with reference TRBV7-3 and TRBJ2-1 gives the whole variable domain GAGVSQTPSNKVTEKGKYVELRCDPISGHTALYWYRQSLGQGPEFLIYFQGTGAADDSGLPNDRFFAVRPEGSVSTLKIQRTERGDSAVYLCASSPLAGAYNEQFFGPGTRLTVL.

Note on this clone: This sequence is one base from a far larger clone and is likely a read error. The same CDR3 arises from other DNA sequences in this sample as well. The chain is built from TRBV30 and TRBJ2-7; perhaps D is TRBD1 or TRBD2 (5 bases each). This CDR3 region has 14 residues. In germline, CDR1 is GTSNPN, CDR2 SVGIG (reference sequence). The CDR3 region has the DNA TGCGCCTGGAGTGAGGGGTCAACCACCTACGAGCAGTACTTC. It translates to CAWSEGSTTYEQYF.

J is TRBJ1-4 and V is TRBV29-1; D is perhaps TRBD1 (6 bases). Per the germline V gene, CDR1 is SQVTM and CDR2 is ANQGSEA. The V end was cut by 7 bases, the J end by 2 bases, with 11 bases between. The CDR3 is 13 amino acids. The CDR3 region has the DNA TGCAGCGGGATAGACAGGACTAATGAAAAACTGTTTTTT. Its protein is CSGIDRTNEKLFF.

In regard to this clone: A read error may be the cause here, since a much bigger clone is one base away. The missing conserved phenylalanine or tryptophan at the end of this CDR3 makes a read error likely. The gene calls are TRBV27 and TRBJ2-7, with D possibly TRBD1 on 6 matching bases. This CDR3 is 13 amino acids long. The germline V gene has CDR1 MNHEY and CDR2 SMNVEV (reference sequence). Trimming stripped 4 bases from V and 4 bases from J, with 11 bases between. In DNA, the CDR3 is TGTGCCAGCAGTTCCGGACAGATTTACGAGCAGTACCTC. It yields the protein CASSSGQIYEQYL.